The clone carrying this T cell receptor (beta chain) has a count of ten or more. The data derive from a study of CD8+CD57+ T cells in acquired aplastic anemia. Germline assignment: CDR1 SQVTM and CDR2 ANQGSEA. This CDR3 spans 13 amino acids. The trim removed 5 bases at V and 6 bases at J, leaving 8 bases unmatched. The use of genomic DNA as template underpinned the TCR beta VDJ and CDR3 profiling. TCRdb reprocessed the reads via MiXCR and lists one record per CDR3 protein. This sample has 200,000 to 250,000 distinct CDR3 sequences, with 34% found just once. The J gene is TRBJ1-2, the V gene TRBV29-1, with 8 bases identical to TRBD1. This clonotype was sampled from a human donor in good health, serving as a control. The sequenced sample consisted of sorted CD4+, CD8+, or CD8+CD57+ T cells (not recorded which) from PBMCs. The chain's CDR3 is CSVPDRGLDGYTF. DNA for the CDR3: TGCAGCGTTCCTGACAGGGGCTTAGATGGCTACACCTTC. The full variable domain, in which reference TRBV29-1 and TRBJ1-2 provide the parts outside the CDR3, is SAVISQKPSRDICQRGTSLTIQCQVDSQVTMMFWYRQQPGQSLTLIATANQGSEATYESGFVIDKFPISRPNLTFSTLTVSNMSPEDSSIYLCSVPDRGLDGYTFGSGTRLTVV.